This T cell receptor (beta chain) was observed in a study of blood T cell repertoires in COVID-19. At the level of the study: Material from acute and convalescent COVID-19 was sourced from the United States, Italy and Spain. The analysed material was cDNA or gDNA that came from T cells, B-cell-depleted T cells, or PBMCs.

CDR3 size: 12 residues. Self-reported history from a screening survey and questionnaire set each donor's cohort. Profiled with immunoSEQ multiplex PCR; TCRdb holds only in-frame clones, not every one. The repertoire includes about 210,000 clones, about nine tenths of them detected once, and over 9% sits in the top ten. This sequence originates from a man aged 18 to 29 with acute COVID-19. Sequenced material: PBMCs or T cells enriched from blood (not recorded which). This chain connects TRBV12-3 or TRBV12-4 to TRBJ2-3; TRBD2 matches 7 bases. The CDR3 coding sequence is TGTGCTCTTAGCGGGCACACAGATACGCAGTATTTT. Its translation is CALSGHTDTQYF.